The 21 T cell receptor beta chains in this list originate from one sample, sequenced in a study of control samples from healthy donors and cancer patients. TCRdb's table, derived via immunoSEQ multiplex PCR, lists solely in-frame clones and lacks some. Of 95,000 to 110,000 clones detected, 85% to 90% appear once; the ten largest clones hold about 20%. The sample comprised PBMCs. These receptors all stem from a man between 60 and 75 years old with lung cancer.

The chain carries TRBV6-1 and TRBJ2-2; D remains unclear. This CDR3 has 13 amino acids. The ends were cut back, 9 bases at V and 2 bases at J, with 10 bases in the middle. The germline V gene has CDR1 MNHNS and CDR2 SASEGT. CDR3 amino acids: CASRNSNTGELFF. Written as DNA, the CDR3 is TGTGCCAGTAGAAACTCCAACACCGGGGAGCTGTTTTTT.

The gene calls are TRBV10-3 and TRBJ2-1; 8 nucleotides line up with TRBD1. V lost 3 bases to trimming and J lost 5 bases; unmatched junction nucleotides: 3. CDR1 ENHRY and CDR2 SYGVKD come from the germline V gene. The CDR3 consists of 14 residues. The CDR3 nucleotides are TGTGCCATCAGTGAACAGGGGGATAACAATGAGCAGTTCTTC. Translated, it gives CAISEQGDNNEQFF.

J is TRBJ1-3 and V is TRBV5-1; 8 bases fit TRBD1. The CDR3 length is 16 residues. The germline V gene encodes CDR1 SGHRS and CDR2 YFSETQ. V lost 2 bases and J lost 0; bases outside the gene matches: 4. CDR3 in amino acids: CASSFQGAGSGNTIYF. In DNA, the CDR3 is TGCGCCAGCAGCTTTCAGGGGGCAGGCTCTGGAAACACCATATATTTT.

The chain carries TRBV5-1 and TRBJ1-1; TRBD1 might be the D (6 bases). Trimming left V 4 bases short and J 6 bases short, with 22 bases between. CDR3 length: 16 amino acids. In germline, CDR1 is SGHRS, CDR2 YFSETQ. The CDR3 sequence: CASSLNMGGRGAEAFF. As DNA, the CDR3 is TGCGCCAGCAGCCTTAATATGGGGGGCAGAGGGGCTGAAGCTTTCTTT.

This sequence joins TRBV3-1 (or the pseudogene TRBV3-2) and TRBJ2-5; unclear D gene. CDR1 is LGHDT and CDR2 is YNNKEL in the germline V gene (reference sequence). Trimming pared 6 bases from V and 1 base from J, leaving 15 bases between. The CDR3 spans 15 residues. CDR3 in DNA: TGTGCCAGCAGTAAAAATCGGATAGTCCAAGAGACCCAGTACTTC. Translated: CASSKNRIVQETQYF.

This chain uses TRBV9 with TRBJ2-1, with 8 bases lining up with TRBD1. CDR1 and CDR2 (germline): SGDLS, YYNGEE. The CDR3 totals 14 residues. V gave up 3 bases and J gave up 10 bases; unmatched junction bases: 9. The CDR3, as DNA: TGTGCCAGCAGCGCGTGGACAGGGATTGAGGAGCAGTTCTTC. Translation gives CASSAWTGIEEQFF. Full variable domain (missing parts from reference TRBV9 and TRBJ2-1): DSGVTQTPKHLITATGQRVTLRCSPRSGDLSVYWYQQSLDQGLQFLIQYYNGEERAKGNILERFSAQQFPDLHSELNLSSLELGDSALYFCASSAWTGIEEQFFGPGTRLTVL.

This rearrangement joins TRBV13 to TRBJ1-1, with TRBD1 identical over 7 bases. The ends lost 5 bases at V and 3 bases at J; junction bases unmatched: 6. This CDR3 is 14 amino acids long. Germline V gene data show CDR1 as PRHDT and CDR2 as FYEKMQ (reference sequence). CDR3 loop: CASSLGQVDTEAFF. CDR3 sequence (DNA): TGTGCCAGCAGCCTTGGACAGGTAGACACTGAAGCTTTCTTT.

The rearrangement joins TRBV9 to TRBJ2-3, with unresolved D. This CDR3 is 15 amino acids long. Looked up from germline, CDR1 is SGDLS and CDR2 is YYNGEE. V was trimmed by 0 bases and J by 2 bases, leaving 10 bases between them. In nucleotides, the CDR3 is TGTGCCAGCAGCGTAGATGGCAGGTCCACAGATACGCAGTATTTT. Residues: CASSVDGRSTDTQYF.

This clone has a handful of counts. V usage is TRBV6-6 and J usage is TRBJ2-5; 9 bases are shared with TRBD1. Germline loops: CDR1 MNHNY, CDR2 SVGAGI (reference sequence). J lost 5 bases, V lost 9 bases, and 13 bases had no gene match. The CDR3 runs to 15 residues. CDR3 protein: CASYKSGTGPETQYF. The CDR3 DNA reads TGTGCCAGTTATAAATCCGGGACAGGGCCCGAGACCCAGTACTTC.

This chain connects TRBV6-4 to TRBJ2-2; D is perhaps TRBD1 (6 bases). Trimming took off 0 bases at V and 3 bases at J, with 11 bases between the two ends. There are 16 residues in the CDR3. Germline V gene sequence: CDR1 MRHNA, CDR2 SNTAGT. CDR3: CASSDSKAGDTGELFF. The CDR3 DNA sequence: TGTGCCAGCAGTGACTCGAAGGCAGGGGACACCGGGGAGCTGTTTTTT.

This chain uses TRBV7-3 with TRBJ1-1, with D possibly matching TRBD1 (5 bases). The CDR3 contains 15 residues. CDR1 is SGHTA and CDR2 is FQGTGA in the germline V gene. The germline V and J ends were trimmed by 7 bases and 5 bases, with 20 bases remaining between them. The CDR3 DNA reads as TGTGCCAGCAAGTCTTGGGGCTACCTCAGTACTGAAGCTTTCTTT. Amino acids: CASKSWGYLSTEAFF.

The rearrangement uses TRBV7-8 and TRBJ1-1; D gene ambiguous. Germline CDR1 SGHVS, CDR2 FQNEAQ. Trimming stripped 11 bases from V and 0 bases from J, with 16 bases between. CDR3 size: 14 residues. CDR3 nucleotide sequence: TGTGCCTCCAGAGCCTTTAATATGAACACTGAAGCTTTCTTT. This gives the protein CASRAFNMNTEAFF.

The chain couples TRBV6-5 to TRBJ2-3, with 9 bases identical to TRBD2. The CDR3 loop spans 14 amino acids. With V trimmed by 10 bases and J by 2 bases, 7 bases remained unmatched. Germline V gene sequence: CDR1 MNHEY, CDR2 SVGAGI. CDR3 sequence reads: CATQAGGITDTQYF. CDR3 sequence (DNA): TGTGCCACCCAAGCGGGGGGAATCACAGATACGCAGTATTTT.

The chain carries TRBV7-9 and TRBJ1-5; no definite D call. Between the trimmed V and J ends, which lost 5 bases and 3 bases, there was a span of 17 bases. Germline V gene lookup returns CDR1 SEHNR and CDR2 FQNEAQ (reference sequence). The CDR3 is 16 amino acids. The CDR3 coding sequence is TGTGCCAGCAGCGGTGGACTCGCCGACCTCAATCAGCCCCAGCATTTT. Protein sequence: CASSGGLADLNQPQHF.

The chain carries TRBV14 and TRBJ2-5; 8 bases are a match to TRBD1. The CDR3 extends over 16 amino acids. In germline, CDR1 is SGHDN, CDR2 FVKESK. J lost 6 bases, V lost 3 bases, and 12 bases had no gene match. DNA for the CDR3: TGTGCCAGCAGCCACGGTGGGACAGGCAGGAGAAAGACCCAGTACTTC. Its protein is CASSHGGTGRRKTQYF.

The chain recombines TRBV3-1 (or the pseudogene TRBV3-2) with TRBJ1-1; D perhaps matches TRBD1 (6 bases). CDR1 and CDR2 (germline): LGHDT, YNNKEL (reference sequence). V gave up 8 bases and J gave up 6 bases, with 22 bases separating them. The CDR3 is 15 residues long. CDR3 residues: CASATSRGGAAEAFF. The CDR3 DNA reads as TGTGCCAGCGCAACAAGCCGGGGGGGGGCCGCTGAAGCTTTCTTT.

This clone was seen a single time. J is TRBJ1-4 and V is TRBV30; D not certain. Trimming stripped 2 bases from V and 8 bases from J, with 27 bases between. In germline, CDR1 is GTSNPN, CDR2 SVGIG (reference sequence). This CDR3 region has 18 residues. The DNA of the CDR3 is TGTGCCTGGAGTTTCCCCATCATATCAGCCTCGACCAGGGAAAAACTGTTTTTT. Its protein is CAWSFPIISASTREKLFF.

The CDR3 coding sequence is TGCGCCAGCAGCTTGGCCCCGATAACAGCGAATAGCAATCAGCCCCAGCATTTT. Protein sequence: CASSLAPITANSNQPQHF. This chain uses TRBV5-1 with TRBJ1-5; unclear D gene. This CDR3 spans 18 amino acids. Per germline, CDR1 SGHRS and CDR2 YFSETQ. V was clipped by 0 bases and J by 0 bases, with 16 bases between them.

V is TRBV15 and J is TRBJ2-1; TRBD2 matches 7 bases. This CDR3 is 17 amino acids long. Germline V CDR1 and CDR2: LNHNV, YYDKDF (reference sequence). V was pared by 0 bases and J by 6 bases, with 11 bases of the junction left unmatched. CDR3 DNA: TGTGCCACCAGCAGAGATCTGGGCAGCGGGGTTGGCAATGAGCAGTTCTTC. It yields the protein CATSRDLGSGVGNEQFF.

This chain uses TRBV7-2 with TRBJ2-2; 10 bases match TRBD2. The CDR3 consists of 16 residues. After removal of 0 bases from V and 4 bases from J, the junction contained 2 bases not matched to a gene. Germline V CDR1 and CDR2: SGHTA, FQGNSA. The DNA for the CDR3 is TGTGCCAGCAGCTTAGCTAGCGGGGGGCCCACCGGGGAGCTGTTTTTT. It specifies CASSLASGGPTGELFF.

The chain combines TRBV10-1 with TRBJ2-6, with 9 bases identical to TRBD1. V dropped 6 bases and J dropped 4; count of bases not matched to a gene: 7. Per the germline V gene, CDR1 is WNHNN and CDR2 is SYGVQD (reference sequence). This CDR3 is built from 16 residues. CDR3 amino acids: CASRTGTGSGANVLTF. CDR3 sequence (DNA): TGCGCCAGCAGAACCGGGACAGGGTCCGGGGCCAACGTCCTGACTTTC.